Listed here are 26 T cell receptor beta chains from one sample, sequenced in a study of blood T cells in healthy people across ages. Sample-barcoded 5' priming and a J-beta primer mix drove a second PCR of roughly 7 to 11 cycles. MiXCR, run by TCRdb on the 5' RACE reads, gives a single entry per CDR3 protein. This table holds around 2 million distinct CDR3 sequences, around 40% found once. Input material: blood. The receptors shown here come from a human donor in good health.

This chain uses TRBV28 with TRBJ2-1; D unresolved. Gene TRBJ2-7 matches the end of the DNA better, so the J call may be wrong. The germline CDR1 and CDR2 sequences are MDHEN and SYDVKM. CDR3 length equals 13 residues. The CDR3 here is CASSLFPDNEQYF. The DNA of the CDR3 is TGTGCCAGCAGTTTATTCCCAGACAATGAGCAGTACTTC.

The genes are TRBV20-1 and TRBJ2-3; tentative D call: TRBD2 (5 bases). V gave up 1 base and J gave up 3 bases, with 11 bases separating them. The CDR3 runs 14 residues. Per the germline V gene, CDR1 is DFQATT and CDR2 is SNEGSKA (reference sequence). In DNA, the CDR3 is TGCAGTGCTAGAGTCGAGGACTTTACAGATACGCAGTATTTT. Its protein product is CSARVEDFTDTQYF.

V gene TRBV4-1 combines with J gene TRBJ1-2, with D unclear. The CDR3 extends over 14 amino acids. Germline V gene sequence: CDR1 MGHRA, CDR2 YSYEKL. V shed 4 bases and J shed 0 bases, with 9 bases lying between them. The CDR3 loop is CASSLQASNYGYTF. As DNA, the CDR3 is TGCGCCAGCAGCCTGCAAGCGTCTAACTATGGCTACACCTTC.

The chain has TRBV6-2 or TRBV6-3 and TRBJ1-1; D remains unclear. CDR1 and CDR2 (germline): MNHEY, SVGEGT. The CDR3 is made up of 16 amino acids. V was cut by 6 bases and J by 0 bases, with 17 bases left in between. CDR3 DNA sequence: TGTGCCAGCAGAACCCCCCCGGGAGTGATGAACACTGAAGCTTTCTTT. Translation gives CASRTPPGVMNTEAFF.

The rearrangement links TRBV12-3 or TRBV12-4 to TRBJ2-1; a possible D gene is TRBD2 (5 bases). There are 17 residues in the CDR3. Trimming took 4 bases from V and 11 from J, leaving 27 bases between them. The CDR3 loop reads CASSSPAWLAREMKQFF. Written as DNA, the CDR3 is TGTGCCAGCAGTTCACCCGCTTGGTTAGCGAGGGAAATGAAGCAGTTCTTC.

V gene TRBV20-1 combines with J gene TRBJ1-2; 7 bases are a match to TRBD1. With V trimmed by 6 bases and J by 7 bases, 11 bases remained unmatched. The germline gives CDR1 DFQATT, CDR2 SNEGSKA (reference sequence). The CDR3 spans 13 residues. The CDR3 sequence: CSASKTGTGGYTF. The CDR3 region has the DNA TGCAGTGCCTCTAAGACAGGGACGGGTGGCTACACCTTC.

The V gene is TRBV7-9, the J gene TRBJ1-2; a weak D match, TRBD1 (5 bases). The CDR3 loop spans 14 amino acids. V lost 5 bases and J lost 2, with 12 bases in between. Per germline, CDR1 SEHNR and CDR2 FQNEAQ (reference sequence). In DNA form, the CDR3 reads TGTGCCAGCAGCCAGCTGGCAGGGAACTATGGCTACACCTTC. As protein: CASSQLAGNYGYTF.

The chain employs TRBV5-1 and TRBJ2-1, with D unclear. V was pared by 0 bases and J by 7 bases, with 14 bases between. The germline CDR1 and CDR2 sequences are SGHRS and YFSETQ. CDR3 length: 15 residues. The CDR3 nucleotides are TGCGCCAGCAGCTTGGGATCTAACTATGGGAATGAGCAGTTCTTC. This sequence encodes CASSLGSNYGNEQFF.

About this clonotype itself: The germline gene is not matched at one end of the junction; a read error may be the cause. The J gene is TRBJ2-3, the V gene TRBV6-5, with D perhaps being TRBD1 or TRBD2 (6 bases each). CDR3 length equals 15 residues. CDR1 and CDR2 from the germline V gene are MNHEY and SVGAGI. In nucleotides, the CDR3 is TGTGCCAGCAGTTACTCAGAGGGGGGCACAGATGCGCAGTATTTT. It yields the protein CASSYSEGGTDAQYF.

The chain recombines TRBV12-3 or TRBV12-4 with TRBJ2-7; D is perhaps TRBD1 (6 bases). CDR3 length equals 14 residues. Trimming took 6 bases from V and 0 from J, leaving 12 bases between them. The CDR3 sequence: CASRLTGVSYEQYF. In DNA form, the CDR3 reads TGTGCCAGCAGGCTGACAGGAGTCTCCTACGAGCAGTACTTC.

The chain couples TRBV15 to TRBJ2-6, with D uncertain. The V gene lost 5 bases and the J gene lost 1 base, with 12 bases spanning the gap. The CDR3 sequence is 16 residues long. CDR1 is LNHNV, CDR2 YYDKDF, per germline (reference sequence). The CDR3 region has the DNA TGTGCCACCAGCTGGACGATTTCGTCTGGGGCCAACGTCCTGACTTTC. Amino acid sequence: CATSWTISSGANVLTF.

V gene TRBV5-4 combines with J gene TRBJ1-1, with D perhaps matching TRBD1 (6 bases). CDR3 length: 15 amino acids. Looked up from germline, CDR1 is SGHNT and CDR2 is YYREEE (reference sequence). Trimming stripped 7 bases from V and 0 bases from J, with 16 bases between. CDR3 nucleotide sequence: TGTGCCAGCTTTCGACAGGTTGAGATGAACACTGAAGCTTTCTTT. Its translation: CASFRQVEMNTEAFF.

This clonotype came up once. CDR3 residues: CSARTSGDLIHTQYF. The CDR3 region has the DNA TGCAGTGCCCGGACTAGCGGGGACCTTATCCATACGCAGTATTTT. The chain links TRBV20-1 to TRBJ2-3; TRBD2 aligns across 12 bases. The germline gives CDR1 DFQATT, CDR2 SNEGSKA (reference sequence). CDR3 size: 15 residues. V lost 6 bases to trimming and J lost 7 bases; unmatched junction nucleotides: 11.

The V and J genes are TRBV7-6 and TRBJ1-1, with a possible D match to TRBD1 (5 bases). This CDR3 spans 12 amino acids. CDR1 is SGHVS, CDR2 FNYEAQ, per germline. With 3 bases removed from V and 10 bases from J, the gap between germline ends came to 12 bases. The CDR3: CASSFAVGAAFF. CDR3 in DNA: TGTGCCAGCAGCTTTGCCGTTGGGGCAGCTTTCTTT. The entire variable domain, with the rest obtained from reference TRBV7-6 and TRBJ1-1, is as follows: GAGVSQSPRYKVTKRGQDVALRCDPISGHVSLYWYRQALGQGPEFLTYFNYEAQQDKSGLPNDRFSAERPEGSISTLTIQRTEQRDSAMYRCASSFAVGAAFFGQGTRLTVV.

V and J are TRBV7-3 and TRBJ2-5, with D perhaps TRBD1 or TRBD2 (5 bases each). This CDR3 contains 13 residues. Per the germline V gene, CDR1 is SGHTA and CDR2 is FQGTGA. The V end lost 3 bases, the J end lost 3 bases, and 8 bases lay between the germline ends. The CDR3 DNA follows: TGTGCCAGCAGCTTCAGGGAGAAAGAGACCCAGTACTTC. Amino acids: CASSFREKETQYF.

CDR3 nucleotides: TGTGCCAGCAGTTACTCAGCGGGGGGCCCCGTGGACAATGAGCAGTTCTTC. Its protein is CASSYSAGGPVDNEQFF. This sequence joins TRBV6-5 and TRBJ2-1; 9 bases are shared with TRBD2. The length of the CDR3 is 17 residues. Germline V gene sequence: CDR1 MNHEY, CDR2 SVGAGI. The trim removed 0 bases at V and 5 bases at J, leaving 8 bases unmatched.

This clonotype has more than one count but fewer than ten. The CDR3 region is CSAQPLAGGQNIQYF. The CDR3 region has the DNA TGCAGCGCCCAACCACTAGCGGGGGGCCAAAACATTCAGTACTTC. This rearrangement joins TRBV29-1 to TRBJ2-4, with 12 bases matching TRBD2. CDR3 length equals 15 residues. J gave up 5 bases and V 7 bases, and 9 bases lay outside the gene matches. Per germline, CDR1 SQVTM and CDR2 ANQGSEA.

This chain joins TRBV5-1 and TRBJ1-2; D call uncertain. The CDR3 totals 13 residues. The germline gives CDR1 SGHRS, CDR2 YFSETQ. Trimming stripped 0 bases from V and 8 bases from J, with 11 bases between. Here the CDR3 DNA reads TGCGCCAGCAGCTTGGCCGAAGCCTGGGGCTACACCTTC. Its translation is CASSLAEAWGYTF.

This clonotype came up a few times. The chain has TRBV7-3 and TRBJ2-2, with 9 bases identical to TRBD1. CDR3 length: 17 residues. V lost 5 bases to trimming and J lost 3 bases; unmatched junction nucleotides: 10. The germline gives CDR1 SGHTA, CDR2 FQGTGA. CDR3 in amino acids: CASSPTHTGGYTGELFF. CDR3 nucleotides: TGTGCCAGCAGCCCAACCCACACAGGGGGCTACACCGGGGAGCTGTTTTTT.

This clonotype has more than one count but fewer than ten. The chain carries TRBV28 and TRBJ1-1, with a tentative D call TRBD1 (6 bases). Germline V gives CDR1 MDHEN, CDR2 SYDVKM. This CDR3 has 13 residues. Trimming pared 6 bases from V and 1 base from J, leaving 9 bases between. The CDR3 nucleotides read TGTGCCAGCAGCATGACAGGGAACACTGAAGCTTTCTTT. It codes for CASSMTGNTEAFF.

The chain uses TRBV7-2 and TRBJ2-5, with TRBD2 matching 15 bases. The DNA end favors TRBJ2-7, so the J call may be wrong. Germline V gene sequence: CDR1 SGHTA, CDR2 FQGNSA. The CDR3 totals 18 residues. CDR3 nucleotide sequence: TGTGCCAGCAGCTTTATCGGGACTAGCGGGGGGCCCGCTGCCGAGCAGTACTTC. It is translated as CASSFIGTSGGPAAEQYF.

The chain uses TRBV7-2 and TRBJ1-2; D unresolved. Trimming took off 2 bases at V and 8 bases at J, with 15 bases between the two ends. The CDR3 runs to 14 residues. CDR1 SGHTA and CDR2 FQGNSA come from the germline V gene. CDR3 residues: CASSLNRPTNGYTF. The CDR3 DNA reads TGTGCCAGCAGCTTAAATAGGCCAACTAACGGCTACACCTTC.

This clonotype appeared a few times. The chain carries TRBV7-2 and TRBJ2-5; 7 positions match TRBD2. Germline CDR1 and CDR2: SGHTA and FQGNSA. V gave up 7 bases and J gave up 1 base; unmatched junction bases: 12. The CDR3 length is 16 residues. In DNA form, the CDR3 reads TGTGCCAGCACCCCCTGGGGGGGTCTGACCCAAGAGACCCAGTACTTC. Translation: CASTPWGGLTQETQYF.

Comments on this clonotype: An end of the junction does not agree with germline; a read error may underlie this. The rearrangement links TRBV18 to TRBJ2-5, with TRBD1 identical over 7 bases. This CDR3 contains 13 residues. In germline, CDR1 is KGHSH, CDR2 LQKENI. The CDR3, as DNA: TGTGCCGGCTCACCATCAGCCGACAGGGAGCAGTGCTTC. Its translation is CAGSPSADREQCF.

This clonotype was recorded at least ten times. J is TRBJ2-7 and V is TRBV10-3; D is unclear. V lost 2 bases and J 1 base, leaving 3 bases between the germline ends. CDR3 length: 12 residues. Germline values: CDR1 ENHRY, CDR2 SYGVKD. The CDR3 protein is CAISELSYEQYF. In nucleotides, the CDR3 is TGTGCCATCAGTGAGCTTTCCTACGAGCAGTACTTC.

A remark on this clonotype: At one end, the junction sequence differs from germline, possibly due to a read error. The chain employs TRBV5-1 and TRBJ2-1; D is ambiguous. This CDR3 region has 15 residues. Germline V lookup: CDR1 SGHRS, CDR2 YFSETQ. CDR3 amino acids: CASSPDLNSYNEQVF. The CDR3 nucleotides read TGCGCCAGCAGCCCGGACCTAAACTCCTACAATGAGCAGGTCTTC.